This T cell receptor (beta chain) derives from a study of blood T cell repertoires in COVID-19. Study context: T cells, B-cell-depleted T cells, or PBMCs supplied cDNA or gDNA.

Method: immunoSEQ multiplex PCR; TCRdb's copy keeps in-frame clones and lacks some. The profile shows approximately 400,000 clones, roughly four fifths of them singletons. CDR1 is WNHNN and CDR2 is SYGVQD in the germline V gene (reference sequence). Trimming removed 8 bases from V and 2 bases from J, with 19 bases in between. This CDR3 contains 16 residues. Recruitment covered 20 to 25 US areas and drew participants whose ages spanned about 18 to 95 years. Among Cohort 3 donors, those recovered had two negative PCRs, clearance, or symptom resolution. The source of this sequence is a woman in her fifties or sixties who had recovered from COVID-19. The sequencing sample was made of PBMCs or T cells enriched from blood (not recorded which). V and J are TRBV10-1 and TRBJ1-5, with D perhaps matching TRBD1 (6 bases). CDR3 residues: CASLPDSLIRNQPQHF. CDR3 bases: TGCGCCAGCCTTCCGGACAGCCTTATTCGCAATCAGCCCCAGCATTTT.